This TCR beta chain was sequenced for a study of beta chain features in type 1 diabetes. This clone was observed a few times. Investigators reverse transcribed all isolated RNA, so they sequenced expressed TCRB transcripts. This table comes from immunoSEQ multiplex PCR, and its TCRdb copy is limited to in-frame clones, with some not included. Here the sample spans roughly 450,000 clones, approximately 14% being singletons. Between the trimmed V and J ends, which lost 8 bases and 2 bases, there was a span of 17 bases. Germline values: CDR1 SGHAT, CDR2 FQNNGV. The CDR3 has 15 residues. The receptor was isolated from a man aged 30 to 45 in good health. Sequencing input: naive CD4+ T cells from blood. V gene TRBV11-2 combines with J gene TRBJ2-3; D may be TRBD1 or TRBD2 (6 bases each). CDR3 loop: CASRRGTPSTDTQYF. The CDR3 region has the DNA TGTGCCAGCCGGAGGGGGACCCCCTCCACAGATACGCAGTATTTT.